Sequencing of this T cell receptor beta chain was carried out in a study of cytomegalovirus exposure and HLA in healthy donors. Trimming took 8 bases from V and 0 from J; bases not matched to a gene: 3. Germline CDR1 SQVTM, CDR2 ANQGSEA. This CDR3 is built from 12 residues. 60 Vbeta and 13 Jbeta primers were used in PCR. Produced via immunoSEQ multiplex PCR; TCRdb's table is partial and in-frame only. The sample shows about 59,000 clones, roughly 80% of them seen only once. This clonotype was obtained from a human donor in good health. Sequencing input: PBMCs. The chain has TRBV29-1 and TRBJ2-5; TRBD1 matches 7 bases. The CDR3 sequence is CSFRGNQETQYF. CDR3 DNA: TGCAGCTTCAGGGGGAACCAAGAGACCCAGTACTTC.